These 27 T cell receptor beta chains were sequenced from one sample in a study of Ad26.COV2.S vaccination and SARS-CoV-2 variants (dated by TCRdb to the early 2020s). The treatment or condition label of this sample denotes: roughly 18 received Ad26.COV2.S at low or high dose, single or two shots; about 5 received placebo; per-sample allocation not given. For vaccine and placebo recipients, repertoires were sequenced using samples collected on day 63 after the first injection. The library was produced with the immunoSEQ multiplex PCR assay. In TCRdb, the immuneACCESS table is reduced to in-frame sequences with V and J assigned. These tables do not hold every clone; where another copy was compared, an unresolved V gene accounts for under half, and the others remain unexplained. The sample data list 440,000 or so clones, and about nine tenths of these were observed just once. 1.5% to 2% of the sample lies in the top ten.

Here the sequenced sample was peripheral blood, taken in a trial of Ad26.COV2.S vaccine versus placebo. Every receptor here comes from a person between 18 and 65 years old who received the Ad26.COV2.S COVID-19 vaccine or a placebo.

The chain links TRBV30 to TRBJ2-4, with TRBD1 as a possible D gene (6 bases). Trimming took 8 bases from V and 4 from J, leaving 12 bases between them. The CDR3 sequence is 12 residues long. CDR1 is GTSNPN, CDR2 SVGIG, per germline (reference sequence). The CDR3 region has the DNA TGTGCCACCCGGACAGCAAAAAACATTCAGTACTTC. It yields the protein CATRTAKNIQYF.

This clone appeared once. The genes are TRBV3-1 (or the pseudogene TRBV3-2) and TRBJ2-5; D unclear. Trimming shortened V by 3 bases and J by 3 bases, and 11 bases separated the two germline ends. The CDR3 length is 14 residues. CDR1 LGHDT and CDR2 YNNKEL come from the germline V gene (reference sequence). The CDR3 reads CASSQRRTKETQYF. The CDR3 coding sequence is TGTGCCAGCAGCCAGAGGAGAACGAAAGAGACCCAGTACTTC.

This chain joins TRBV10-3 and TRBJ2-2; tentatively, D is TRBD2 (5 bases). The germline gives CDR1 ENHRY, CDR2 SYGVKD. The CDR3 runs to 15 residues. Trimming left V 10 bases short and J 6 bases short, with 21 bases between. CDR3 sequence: CATTREGPSAGELFF. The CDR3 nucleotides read TGTGCCACCACACGGGAAGGACCCTCGGCCGGGGAGCTGTTTTTT.

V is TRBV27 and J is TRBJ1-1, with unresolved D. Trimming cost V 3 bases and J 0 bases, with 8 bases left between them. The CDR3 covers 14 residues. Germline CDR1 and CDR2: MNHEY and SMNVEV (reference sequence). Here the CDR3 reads CASSLDLMNTEAFF. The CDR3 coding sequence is TGTGCCAGCAGTTTGGACTTAATGAACACTGAAGCTTTCTTT.

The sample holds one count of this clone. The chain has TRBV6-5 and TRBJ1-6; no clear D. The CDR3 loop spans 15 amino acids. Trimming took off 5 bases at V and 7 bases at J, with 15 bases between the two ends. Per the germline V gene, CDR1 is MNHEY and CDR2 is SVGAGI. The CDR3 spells CASSKGQLLNSPLHF. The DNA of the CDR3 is TGTGCCAGCAGTAAGGGCCAATTATTGAATTCACCCCTCCACTTT.

The CDR3 region has the DNA TGTGCCACCAGTGATCGACCGGGACAGGGAGACAAAAAAGGTCAGCCCCAGCATTTT. Translating it yields CATSDRPGQGDKKGQPQHF. V is TRBV24-1 and J is TRBJ1-5; 9 bases fit TRBD1. The CDR3 totals 19 residues. Trimming at V came to 3 bases and at J to 6 bases, leaving 17 bases not matched to a gene. The germline V gene has CDR1 KGHDR and CDR2 SFDVKD.

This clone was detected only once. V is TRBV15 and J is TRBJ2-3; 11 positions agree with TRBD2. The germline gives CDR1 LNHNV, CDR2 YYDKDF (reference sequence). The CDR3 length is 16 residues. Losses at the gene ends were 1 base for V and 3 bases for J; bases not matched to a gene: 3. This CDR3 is CATSRAPSGGTDTQYF. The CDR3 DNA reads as TGTGCCACCAGCAGAGCACCTAGCGGGGGGACAGATACGCAGTATTTT.

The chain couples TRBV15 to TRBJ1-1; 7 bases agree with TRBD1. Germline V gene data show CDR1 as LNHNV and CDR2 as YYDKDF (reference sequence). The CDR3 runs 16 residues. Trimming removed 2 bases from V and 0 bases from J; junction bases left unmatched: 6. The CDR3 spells CATSRKTGTLNTEAFF. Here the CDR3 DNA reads TGTGCCACCAGCAGAAAGACAGGGACCCTGAACACTGAAGCTTTCTTT. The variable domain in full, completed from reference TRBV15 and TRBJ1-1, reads DAMVIQNPRYQVTQFGKPVTLSCSQTLNHNVMYWYQQKSSQAPKLLFHYYDKDFNNEADTPDNFQSRRPNTSFCFLDIRSPGLGDTAMYLCATSRKTGTLNTEAFFGQGTRLTVV.

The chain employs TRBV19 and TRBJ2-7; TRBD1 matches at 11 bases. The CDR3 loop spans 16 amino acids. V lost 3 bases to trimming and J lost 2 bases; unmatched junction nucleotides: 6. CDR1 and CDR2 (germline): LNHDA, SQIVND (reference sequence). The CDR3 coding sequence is TGTGCCAGTAGTATGGGTGGGACAGGGGGAGCCTACGAGCAGTACTTC. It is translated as CASSMGGTGGAYEQYF.

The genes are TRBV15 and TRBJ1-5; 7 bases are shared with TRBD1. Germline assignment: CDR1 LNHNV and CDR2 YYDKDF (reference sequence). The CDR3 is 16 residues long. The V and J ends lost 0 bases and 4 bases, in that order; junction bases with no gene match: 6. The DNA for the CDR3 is TGTGCCACCAGCAGAGATGGGGCAGGGGGTAATCAGCCCCAGCATTTT. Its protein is CATSRDGAGGNQPQHF.

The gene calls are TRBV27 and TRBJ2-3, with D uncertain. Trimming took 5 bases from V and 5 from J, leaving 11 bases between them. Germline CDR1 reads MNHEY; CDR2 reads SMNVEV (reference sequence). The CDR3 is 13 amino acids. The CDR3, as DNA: TGTGCCAGCAGTCTCCGCAAGGTAGATACGCAGTATTTT. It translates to CASSLRKVDTQYF.

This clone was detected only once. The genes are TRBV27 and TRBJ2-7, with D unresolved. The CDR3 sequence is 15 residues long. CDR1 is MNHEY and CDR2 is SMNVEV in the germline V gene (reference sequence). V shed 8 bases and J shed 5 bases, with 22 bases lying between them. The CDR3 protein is CASSIFYHLRHEQYF. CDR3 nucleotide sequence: TGTGCCAGCTCCATTTTCTACCATTTGAGGCACGAGCAGTACTTC.

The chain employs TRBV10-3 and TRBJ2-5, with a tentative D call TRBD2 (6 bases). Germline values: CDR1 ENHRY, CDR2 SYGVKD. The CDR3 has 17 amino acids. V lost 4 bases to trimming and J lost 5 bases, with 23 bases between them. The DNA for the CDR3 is TGTGCCATCAGTGGTCCTCCCGGCGCGGGGCTGGGGGAGACCCAGTACTTC. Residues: CAISGPPGAGLGETQYF.

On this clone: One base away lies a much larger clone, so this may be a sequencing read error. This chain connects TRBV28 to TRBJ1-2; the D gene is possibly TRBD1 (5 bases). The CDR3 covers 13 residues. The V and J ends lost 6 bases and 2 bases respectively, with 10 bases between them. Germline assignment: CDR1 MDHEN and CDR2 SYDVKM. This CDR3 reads CASSSDRNYGYTF. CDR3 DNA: TGTGCCAGCAGCTCCGACAGAAACTATGGCTACACCTTC.

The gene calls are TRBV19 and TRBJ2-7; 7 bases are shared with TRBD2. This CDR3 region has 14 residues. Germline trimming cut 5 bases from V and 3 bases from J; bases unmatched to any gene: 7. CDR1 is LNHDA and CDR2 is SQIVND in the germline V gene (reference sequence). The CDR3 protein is CASSRTRRDYEQYF. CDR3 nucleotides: TGTGCCAGTAGTCGGACTAGACGAGACTACGAGCAGTACTTC.

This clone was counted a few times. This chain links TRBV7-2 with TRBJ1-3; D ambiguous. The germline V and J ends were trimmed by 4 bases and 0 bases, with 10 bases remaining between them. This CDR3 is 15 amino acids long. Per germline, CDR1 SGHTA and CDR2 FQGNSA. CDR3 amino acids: CASSSVVASGNTIYF. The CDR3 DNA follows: TGTGCCAGCAGCTCCGTTGTGGCCTCTGGAAACACCATATATTTT.

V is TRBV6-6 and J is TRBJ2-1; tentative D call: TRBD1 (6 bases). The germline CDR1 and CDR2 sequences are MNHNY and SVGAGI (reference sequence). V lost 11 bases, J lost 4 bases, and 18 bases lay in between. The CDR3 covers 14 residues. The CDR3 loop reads CALTGSGIYNEQFF. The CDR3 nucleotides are TGTGCCTTAACAGGGTCCGGGATATACAATGAGCAGTTCTTC.

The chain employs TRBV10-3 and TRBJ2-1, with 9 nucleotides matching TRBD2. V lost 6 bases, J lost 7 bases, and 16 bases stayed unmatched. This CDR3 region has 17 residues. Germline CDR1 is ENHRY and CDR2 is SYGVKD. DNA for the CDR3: TGTGCCATCAGCGGACAGACTAGCGGAGGACTGGGGAATGAGCAGTTCTTC. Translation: CAISGQTSGGLGNEQFF.

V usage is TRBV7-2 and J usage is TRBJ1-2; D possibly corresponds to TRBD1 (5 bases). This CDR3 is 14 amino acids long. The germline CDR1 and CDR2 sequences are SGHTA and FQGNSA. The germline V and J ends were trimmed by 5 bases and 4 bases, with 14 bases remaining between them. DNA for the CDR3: TGTGCCAGCAGCGGAGAGGGGTATTCCTATGGCTACACCTTC. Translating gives CASSGEGYSYGYTF.

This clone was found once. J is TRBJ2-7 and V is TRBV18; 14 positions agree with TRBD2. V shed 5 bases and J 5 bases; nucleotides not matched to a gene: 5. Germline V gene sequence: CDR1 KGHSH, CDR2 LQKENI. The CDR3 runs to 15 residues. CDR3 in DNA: TGTGCCAGCTCATCGACTAGCGGGAGGGCCCACGAGCAGTACTTC. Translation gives CASSSTSGRAHEQYF.

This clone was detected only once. CDR3 amino acids: CASSSFVAAEAFF. CDR3 DNA sequence: TGTGCCAGCAGTTCTTTCGTGGCCGCTGAAGCTTTCTTT. V is TRBV27 and J is TRBJ1-1; D is undetermined. From germline, CDR1 is MNHEY and CDR2 SMNVEV (reference sequence). The CDR3 is made up of 13 amino acids. Trimming stripped 4 bases from V and 6 bases from J, with 12 bases between.

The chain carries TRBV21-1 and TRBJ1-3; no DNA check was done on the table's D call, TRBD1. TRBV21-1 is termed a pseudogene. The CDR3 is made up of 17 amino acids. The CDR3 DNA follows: TGTGCCAGCAGCAAAGTCCACAGTTTACTCTCTGGAAACACCATATATTTT. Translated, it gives CASSKVHSLLSGNTIYF.

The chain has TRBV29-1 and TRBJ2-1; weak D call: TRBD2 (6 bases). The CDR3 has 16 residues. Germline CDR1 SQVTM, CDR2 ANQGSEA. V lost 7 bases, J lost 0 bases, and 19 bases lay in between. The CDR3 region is CSAPGYGRSSYNEQFF. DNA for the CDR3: TGCAGCGCCCCTGGGTATGGGAGGAGCTCCTACAATGAGCAGTTCTTC.

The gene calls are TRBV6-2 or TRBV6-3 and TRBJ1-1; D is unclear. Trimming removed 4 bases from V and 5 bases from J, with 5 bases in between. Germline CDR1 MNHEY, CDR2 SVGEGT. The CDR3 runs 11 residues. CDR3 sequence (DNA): TGTGCCAGCAGTTTAAGGACTGAAGCTTTCTTT. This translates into CASSLRTEAFF.

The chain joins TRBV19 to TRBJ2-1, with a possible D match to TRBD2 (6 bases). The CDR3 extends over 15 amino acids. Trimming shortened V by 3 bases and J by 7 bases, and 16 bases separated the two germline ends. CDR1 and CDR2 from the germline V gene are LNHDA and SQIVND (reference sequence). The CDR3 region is CASSIWLGGGNEQFF. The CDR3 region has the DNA TGTGCCAGTAGTATTTGGCTGGGGGGTGGGAATGAGCAGTTCTTC.

CDR3 amino acids: CASSLIGTSRFF. The CDR3 DNA sequence: TGTGCCAGCAGTTTGATAGGGACTAGCCGGTTCTTC. V and J are TRBV12-3 or TRBV12-4 and TRBJ2-1; 9 bases are shared with TRBD2. This CDR3 comprises 12 residues. The J segment lost 15 bases and the V segment lost 3 bases, leaving 6 bases of the junction unmatched.

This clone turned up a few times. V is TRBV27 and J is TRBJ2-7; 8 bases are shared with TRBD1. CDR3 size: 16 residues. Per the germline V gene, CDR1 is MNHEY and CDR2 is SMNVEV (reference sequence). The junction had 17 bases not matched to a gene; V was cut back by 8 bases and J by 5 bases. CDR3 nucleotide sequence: TGTGCCAGCGCAGACTCCAGGGGGCTGATTTCCAACGAGCAGTACTTC. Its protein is CASADSRGLISNEQYF.